This T cell receptor beta chain derives from a study of OX40 agonist ivuxolimab in advanced cancers. Clones were sequenced by immunoSEQ multiplex PCR, and TCRdb holds only the in-frame ones, with some missing. The repertoire holds 30,000 or so clones, about nine tenths seen once, with 24% in the top ten. Study results and caveats: At doses 0.1 to 3.0 mg/kg, CD4+ and CD8+ clones expanded. On average, CD8+ T cells had more expanded clones than CD4+.

Concerning this clone itself: Its antigen is as yet unknown.

Germline CDR1 SGHDN, CDR2 FVKESK. The CDR3 extends over 18 amino acids. J lost 4 bases, V lost 4 bases, and 7 bases had no gene match. Here the sequenced sample was CD4+ or CD8+ T cells sorted from blood, taken in a trial of the OX40 agonist ivuxolimab. V gene TRBV14 combines with J gene TRBJ2-2; the match to TRBD2 covers 15 bases. The sequence came from an adult with an advanced solid tumor such as melanoma, head and neck, liver or kidney cancer. The CDR3 region has the DNA TGTGCCAGCAGCCCCCGGACTAGCGGGAGGGACGGCACCGGGGAGCTGTTTTTT. The encoded protein is CASSPRTSGRDGTGELFF.